The clone carrying this TCR beta chain was detected many times. TCRdb independently ran MiXCR on the RACE reads; one entry per CDR3 protein. The sample has about 380,000 distinct CDR3 sequences, 5% to 6.5% seen once; the top ten hold around 2.6%. This entry comes from a study of human T cells and chemical hapten exposure. Looked up from germline, CDR1 is LGHNA and CDR2 is YSLEER. The CDR3 runs to 15 residues. The V end lost 1 base, the J end lost 8 bases, and 17 bases lay between the germline ends. Described time point: pre-sensitization, week 0. As to treatment: therapeutic diphenylcyclopropenone sensitization with weekly scalp DPC.

The receptor was isolated from a woman in her fifties or sixties with alopecia areata. Some clones in this sample may be carry-over from other donors' samples. The input for sequencing was whole blood, taken in connection with sensitization to the hapten diphenylcyclopropenone (DPC). The chain recombines TRBV4-3 with TRBJ1-2; no reliable D call. The chain's CDR3 is CASSQGSRRPGGYTF. CDR3 nucleotide sequence: TGCGCCAGCAGCCAAGGGTCCCGGAGGCCCGGCGGCTACACCTTC.